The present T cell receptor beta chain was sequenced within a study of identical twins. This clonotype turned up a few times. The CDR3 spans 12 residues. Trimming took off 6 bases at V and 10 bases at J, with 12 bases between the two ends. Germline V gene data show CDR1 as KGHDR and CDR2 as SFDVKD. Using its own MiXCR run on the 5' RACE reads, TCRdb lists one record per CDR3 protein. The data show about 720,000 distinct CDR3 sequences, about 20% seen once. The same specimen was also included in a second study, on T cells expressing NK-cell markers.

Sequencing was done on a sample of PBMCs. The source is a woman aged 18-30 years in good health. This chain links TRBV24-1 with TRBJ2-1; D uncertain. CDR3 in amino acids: CATSNPGREQFF. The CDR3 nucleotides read TGTGCCACCAGTAACCCAGGAAGGGAGCAGTTCTTC.